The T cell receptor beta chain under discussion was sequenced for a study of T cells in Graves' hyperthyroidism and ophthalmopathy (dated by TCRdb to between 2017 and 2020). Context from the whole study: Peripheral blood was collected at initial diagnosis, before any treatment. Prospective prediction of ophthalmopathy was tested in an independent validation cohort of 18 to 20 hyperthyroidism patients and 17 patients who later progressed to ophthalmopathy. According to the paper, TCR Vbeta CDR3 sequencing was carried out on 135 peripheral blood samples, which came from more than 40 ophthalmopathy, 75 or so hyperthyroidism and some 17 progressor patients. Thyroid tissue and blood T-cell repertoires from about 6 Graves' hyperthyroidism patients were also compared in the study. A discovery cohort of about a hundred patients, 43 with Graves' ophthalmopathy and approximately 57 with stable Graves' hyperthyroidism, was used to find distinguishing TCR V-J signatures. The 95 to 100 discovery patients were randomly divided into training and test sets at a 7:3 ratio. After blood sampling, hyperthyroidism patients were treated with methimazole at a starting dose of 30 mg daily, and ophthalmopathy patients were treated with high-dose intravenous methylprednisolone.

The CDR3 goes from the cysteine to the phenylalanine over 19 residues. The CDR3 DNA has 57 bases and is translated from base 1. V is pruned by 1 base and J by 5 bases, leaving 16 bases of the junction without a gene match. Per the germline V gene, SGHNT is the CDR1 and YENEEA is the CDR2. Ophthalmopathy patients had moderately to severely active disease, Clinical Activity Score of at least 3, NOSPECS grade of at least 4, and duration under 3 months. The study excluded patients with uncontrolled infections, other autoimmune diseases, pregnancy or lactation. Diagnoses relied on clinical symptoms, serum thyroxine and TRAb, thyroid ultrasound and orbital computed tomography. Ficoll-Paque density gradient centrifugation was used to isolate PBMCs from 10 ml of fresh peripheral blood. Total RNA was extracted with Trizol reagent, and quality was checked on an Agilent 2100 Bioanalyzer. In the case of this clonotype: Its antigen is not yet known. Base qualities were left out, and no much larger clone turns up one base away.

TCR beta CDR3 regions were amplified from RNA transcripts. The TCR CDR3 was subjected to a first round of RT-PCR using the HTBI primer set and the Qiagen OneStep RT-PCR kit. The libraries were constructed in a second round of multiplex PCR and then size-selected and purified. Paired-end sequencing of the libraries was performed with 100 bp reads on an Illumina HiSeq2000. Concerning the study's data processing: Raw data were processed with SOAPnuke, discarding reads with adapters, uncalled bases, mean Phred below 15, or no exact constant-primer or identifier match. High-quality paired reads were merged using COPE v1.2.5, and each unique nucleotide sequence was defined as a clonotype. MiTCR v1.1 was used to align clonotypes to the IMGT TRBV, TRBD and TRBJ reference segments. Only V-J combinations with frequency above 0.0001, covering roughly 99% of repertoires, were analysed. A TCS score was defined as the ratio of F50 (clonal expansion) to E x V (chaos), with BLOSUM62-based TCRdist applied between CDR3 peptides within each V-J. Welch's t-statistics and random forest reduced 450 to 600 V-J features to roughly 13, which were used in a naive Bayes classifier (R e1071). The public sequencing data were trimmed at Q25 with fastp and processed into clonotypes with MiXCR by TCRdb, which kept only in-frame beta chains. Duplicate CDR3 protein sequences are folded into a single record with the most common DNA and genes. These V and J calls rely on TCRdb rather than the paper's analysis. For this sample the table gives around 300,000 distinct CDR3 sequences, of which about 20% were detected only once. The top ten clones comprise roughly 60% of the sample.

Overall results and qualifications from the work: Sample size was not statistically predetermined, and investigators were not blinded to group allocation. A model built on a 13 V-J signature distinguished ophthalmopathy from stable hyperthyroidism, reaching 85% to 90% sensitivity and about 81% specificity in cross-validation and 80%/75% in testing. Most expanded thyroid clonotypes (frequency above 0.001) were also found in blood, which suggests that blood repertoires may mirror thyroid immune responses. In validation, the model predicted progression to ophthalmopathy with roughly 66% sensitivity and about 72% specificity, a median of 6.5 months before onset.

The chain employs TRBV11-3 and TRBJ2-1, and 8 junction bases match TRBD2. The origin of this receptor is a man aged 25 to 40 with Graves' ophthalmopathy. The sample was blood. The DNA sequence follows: TGTGCCAGCAGCTTAGGGGCCGCTTGGACTAGCCTATTGAACAATGAGCAGTTCTTC. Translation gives CASSLGAAWTSLLNNEQFF.